This TCR beta chain is from a study of T cells in tuberculosis. Profiling relied on immunoSEQ multiplex PCR, and the TCRdb table lists in-frame clones only, not all of them. The data hold 70,000 to 95,000 clones, with about nine tenths observed a single time. Cells were sorted from thawed PBMC rested overnight and stained with GMM-loaded CD1B tetramer, viability dye and anti-CD3. C32 glucose monomycolate from Rhodococcus equi was loaded onto the CD1B tetramers. Germline loops: CDR1 SEHNR, CDR2 FQNEAQ (reference sequence). The CDR3 is 14 amino acids. V was clipped by 4 bases and J by 4 bases, with 13 bases between them.

Sequenced material: CD1b-GMM tetramer-negative cells sorted from PBMCs. The chain joins TRBV7-9 to TRBJ1-2, with a possible D match to TRBD1 (6 bases). The sequence was collected from an adult woman with latent tuberculosis. The CDR3 DNA sequence: TGTGCCAGCAGCTCTCAGGGGAAGGGCTATGGCTACACCTTC. It translates to CASSSQGKGYGYTF.